This paragraph covers one T cell receptor beta chain sequence. Which antigen it targets is not known. No much larger clonotype is one base removed from it; base qualities were not supplied. The treatment or condition label on this specimen signifies: live attenuated yellow fever vaccine strain. A standard Ficoll-Paque protocol was used to isolate PBMCs from peripheral blood. Dynabeads CD4 and CD8 positive selection kits were used to isolate CD4 and CD8 T-cell fractions. TriZol was used to extract RNA from bulk PBMCs, CD4 and CD8 fractions, and dextramer-positive and dextramer-negative fractions. TCR cDNA was made using 5'RACE template switching, a step that added a universal primer site and unique molecular identifiers. cDNA synthesis was primed from both the TCR alpha and TCR beta constant segments. Library amplification used two PCR steps, and the second PCR step added sample barcodes and sequencing adapters. Libraries were sequenced on Illumina HiSeq 2500 (2x100 bp) or NovaSeq (2x150 bp). The paper's data handling went like this. MIGEC was used to demultiplex reads and collapse the reads into UMI consensus sequences, and MiXCR was used for V(D)J alignment. Vaccine-responding clonotypes were identified with edgeR using replicate PBMC samples, with FDR below 0.01 and a log2 fold change above 5 up to day 15 being required. Each bulk clonotype was labeled CD4 or CD8 based on which sequenced repertoire, CD4 or CD8, contained the clonotype at higher abundance. TCRdb trimmed public reads at Q25 via fastp, called clones via MiXCR and kept in-frame beta chains. Each entry merges the rows of one CDR3 protein and shows their most common DNA and genes. These V and J calls are TCRdb output, not the study's own analysis. For this sample the table gives tens of thousands of distinct CDR3 sequences, of which approximately 8% were detected only once. The ten largest account for 41% of the sample.

The CDR3 covers 13 residues, taking in both the cysteine and the phenylalanine. Left in the record is the CDR3 DNA by itself, 39 bases read in frame from the first base. In the germline V gene, CDR1 corresponds to SGHDN and CDR2 to FVKESK. V is pared back by 1 base and J by 3 bases, with 4 bases lying between the germline termini. This entry comes from a study of T cells after yellow fever vaccination (dated by TCRdb to the late 2010s). Study-level background: Libraries from fractions with low cell numbers were prepared with the SMART-Seq v4 Ultra Low Input RNA kit. To follow T-cell clones before and after primary and booster YFV17D yellow fever vaccination, bulk TCR alpha and beta repertoires were sequenced over time. Two healthy male donors, one aged 18 to 30 and one aged 30 to 39 years, were included in the cohort. Blood samples were taken at several timepoints before and after primary and secondary immunization, and bulk PBMC replicates and cell subsets were isolated.

What the study reported, not specific to this receptor: Computational filtering was needed because FACS-sorted repertoires could contain abundant contaminating clonotypes from the bulk population. A small fraction of clonotypes showed up in both the CD4 and CD8 compartments, probably as a result of convergent recombination. Because the study included only a couple of donors, the extent to which the findings can be generalized is limited. Compared with the primary T-cell response, the secondary T-cell response was faster but weaker, reaching its peak on day 5 rather than on day 15. After the booster, most clones that had expanded after primary vaccination were detected again (around 97% of CD4 and around 88% of CD8), suggesting broad maintenance of memory.

Sequences were derived from CD8+ T cells sorted from PBMCs, sampled on the day of the yellow fever booster vaccination. This receptor was identified in a man aged 25-40 years who received the YFV17D yellow fever vaccine. The V gene is TRBV14 and the J gene is TRBJ1-5, with no confident D gene call. The CDR3 here reads CASSQGLNQPQHF. The nucleotide sequence is given as TGTGCCAGCAGCCAAGGGCTCAATCAGCCCCAGCATTTT.